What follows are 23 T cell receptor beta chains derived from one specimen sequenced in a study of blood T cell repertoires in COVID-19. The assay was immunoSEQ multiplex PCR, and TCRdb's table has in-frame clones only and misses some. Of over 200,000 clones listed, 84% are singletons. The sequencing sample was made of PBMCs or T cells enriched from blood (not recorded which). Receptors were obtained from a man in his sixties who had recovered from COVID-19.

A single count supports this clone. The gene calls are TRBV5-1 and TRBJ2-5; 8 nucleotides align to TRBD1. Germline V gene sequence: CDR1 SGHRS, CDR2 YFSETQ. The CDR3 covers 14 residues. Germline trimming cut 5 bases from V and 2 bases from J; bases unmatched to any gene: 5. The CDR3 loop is CASRRTGTQETQYF. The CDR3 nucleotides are TGCGCCAGCAGGAGGACAGGGACGCAAGAGACCCAGTACTTC.

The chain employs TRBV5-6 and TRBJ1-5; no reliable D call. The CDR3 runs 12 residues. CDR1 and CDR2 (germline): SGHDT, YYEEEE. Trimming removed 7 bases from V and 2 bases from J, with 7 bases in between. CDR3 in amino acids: CASSEGNQPQHF. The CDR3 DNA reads TGTGCCAGCTCAGAGGGCAATCAGCCCCAGCATTTT.

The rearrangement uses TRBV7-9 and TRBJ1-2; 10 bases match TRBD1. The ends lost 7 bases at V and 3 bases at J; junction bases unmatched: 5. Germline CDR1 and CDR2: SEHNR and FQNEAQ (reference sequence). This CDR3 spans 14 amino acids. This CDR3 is CASIETGGDYGYTF. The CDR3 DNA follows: TGTGCCAGCATCGAGACAGGGGGCGACTATGGCTACACCTTC.

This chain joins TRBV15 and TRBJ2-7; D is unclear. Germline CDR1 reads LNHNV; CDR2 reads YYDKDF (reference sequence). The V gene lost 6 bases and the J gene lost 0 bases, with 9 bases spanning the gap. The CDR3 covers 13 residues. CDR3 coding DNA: TGTGCCACCAGTGGAGAGAACTCCTACGAGCAGTACTTC. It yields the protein CATSGENSYEQYF.

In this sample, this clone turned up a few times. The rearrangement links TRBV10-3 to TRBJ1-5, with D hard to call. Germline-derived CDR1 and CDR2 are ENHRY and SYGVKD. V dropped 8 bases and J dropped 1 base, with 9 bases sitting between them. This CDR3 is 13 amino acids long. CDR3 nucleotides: TGTGCCATCCAAAGAGAAAGCAATCAGCCCCAGCATTTT. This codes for CAIQRESNQPQHF.

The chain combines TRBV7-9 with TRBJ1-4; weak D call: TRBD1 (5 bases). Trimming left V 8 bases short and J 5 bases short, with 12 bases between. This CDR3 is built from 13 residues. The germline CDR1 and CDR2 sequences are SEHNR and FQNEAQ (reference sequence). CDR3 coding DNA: TGTGCCAGCGCCAGGACACTGAATGAAAAACTGTTTTTT. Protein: CASARTLNEKLFF.

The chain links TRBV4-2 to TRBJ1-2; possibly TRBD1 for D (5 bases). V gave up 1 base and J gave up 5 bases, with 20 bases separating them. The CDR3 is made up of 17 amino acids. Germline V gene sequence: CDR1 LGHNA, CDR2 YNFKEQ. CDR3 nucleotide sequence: TGTGCCAGCAGCCAAGGAGTAGGGGCCGCCGGGCCGTATGGCTACACCTTC. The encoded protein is CASSQGVGAAGPYGYTF.

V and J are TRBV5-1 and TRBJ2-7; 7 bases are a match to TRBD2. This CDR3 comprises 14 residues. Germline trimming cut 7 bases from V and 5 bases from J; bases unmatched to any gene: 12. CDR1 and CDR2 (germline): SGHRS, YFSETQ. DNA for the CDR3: TGCGCCAGCGGATCCGGGGGAGGGAACCACGAGCAGTACTTC. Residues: CASGSGGGNHEQYF.

The chain's CDR3 is CASSLAAYQETQYF. CDR3 sequence (DNA): TGCGCCAGCAGCTTGGCTGCGTACCAAGAGACCCAGTACTTC. V and J are TRBV5-1 and TRBJ2-5, with D unclear. Germline V gene sequence: CDR1 SGHRS, CDR2 YFSETQ. Trimming stripped 0 bases from V and 0 bases from J, with 6 bases between. The CDR3 spans 14 residues.

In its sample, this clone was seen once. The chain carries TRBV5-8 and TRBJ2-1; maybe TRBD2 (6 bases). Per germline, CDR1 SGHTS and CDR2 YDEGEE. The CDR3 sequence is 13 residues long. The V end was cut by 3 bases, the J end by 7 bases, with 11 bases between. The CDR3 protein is CASSYRERNEQFF. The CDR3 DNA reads TGTGCCAGCAGCTACCGGGAGAGGAATGAGCAGTTCTTC.

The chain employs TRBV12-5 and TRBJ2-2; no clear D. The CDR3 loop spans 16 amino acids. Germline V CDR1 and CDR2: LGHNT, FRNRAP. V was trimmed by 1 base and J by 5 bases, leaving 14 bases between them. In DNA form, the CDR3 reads TGTGCTAGTGGTTTGGGTGCCGGCCACAGAACCGGGGAGCTGTTTTTT. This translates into CASGLGAGHRTGELFF.

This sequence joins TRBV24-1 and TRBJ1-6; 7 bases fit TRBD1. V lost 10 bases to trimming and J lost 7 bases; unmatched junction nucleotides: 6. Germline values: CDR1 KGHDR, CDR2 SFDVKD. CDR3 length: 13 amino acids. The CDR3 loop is CATAGQANSPLHF. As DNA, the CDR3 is TGTGCCACTGCAGGACAGGCAAATTCACCCCTCCACTTT.

The CDR3 spells CASSTQDRASYEQYF. As DNA, the CDR3 is TGTGCCAGTAGTACCCAGGACAGGGCTTCCTACGAGCAGTACTTC. V is TRBV19 and J is TRBJ2-7, with TRBD1 identical over 8 bases. The CDR3 consists of 15 residues. Germline V gene sequence: CDR1 LNHDA, CDR2 SQIVND (reference sequence). The V segment lost 4 bases and the J segment 1 base; nucleotides outside the gene matches: 6.

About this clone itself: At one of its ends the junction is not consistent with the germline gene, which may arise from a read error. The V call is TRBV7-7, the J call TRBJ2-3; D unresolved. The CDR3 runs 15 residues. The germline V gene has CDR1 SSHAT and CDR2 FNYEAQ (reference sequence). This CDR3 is CASSFSGLETDTQYF. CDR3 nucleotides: TGTGCTAGCAGCTTTTCGGGTCTAGAAACAGATACGCAGTATTTT.

CDR3 in amino acids: CASGSGTDTEAFF. The CDR3 DNA follows: TGTGCTAGTGGTTCCGGGACAGACACTGAAGCTTTCTTT. J is TRBJ1-1 and V is TRBV12-5; TRBD1 agrees at 7 bases. The germline CDR1 and CDR2 sequences are LGHNT and FRNRAP. This CDR3 has 13 residues. The V gene end was trimmed by 4 bases and the J gene end by 3 bases; junction bases not matched to a gene: 2.

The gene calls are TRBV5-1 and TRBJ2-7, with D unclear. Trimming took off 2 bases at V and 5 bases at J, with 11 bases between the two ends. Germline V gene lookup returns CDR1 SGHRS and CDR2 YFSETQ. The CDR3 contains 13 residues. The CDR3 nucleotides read TGCGCCAGCAGCTTTCGTCCAGGTGACGAGCAGTACTTC. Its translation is CASSFRPGDEQYF.

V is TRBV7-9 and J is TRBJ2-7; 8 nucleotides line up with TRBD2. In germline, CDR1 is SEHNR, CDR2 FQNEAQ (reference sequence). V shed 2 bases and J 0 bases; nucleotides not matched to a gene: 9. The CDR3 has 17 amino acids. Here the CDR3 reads CASSLQPGGGSSYEQYF. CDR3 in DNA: TGTGCCAGCAGCTTACAGCCTGGCGGGGGGTCCTCCTACGAGCAGTACTTC.

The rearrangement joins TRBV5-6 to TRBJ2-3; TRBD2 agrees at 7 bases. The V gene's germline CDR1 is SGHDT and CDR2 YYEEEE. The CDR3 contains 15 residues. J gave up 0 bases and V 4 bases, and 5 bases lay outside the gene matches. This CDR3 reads CASSPLAFSTDTQYF. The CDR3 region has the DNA TGTGCCAGCAGCCCACTAGCGTTCAGCACAGATACGCAGTATTTT.

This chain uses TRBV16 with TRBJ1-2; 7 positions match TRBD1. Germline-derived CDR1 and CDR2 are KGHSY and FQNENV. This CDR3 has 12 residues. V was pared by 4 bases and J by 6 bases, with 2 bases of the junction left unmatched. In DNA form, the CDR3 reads TGTGCCAGCAGCCCAACAGGGGATGGCTACACCTTC. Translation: CASSPTGDGYTF. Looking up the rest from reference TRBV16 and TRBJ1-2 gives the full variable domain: GEEVAQTPKHLVRGEGQKAKLYCAPIKGHSYVFWYQQVLKNEFKFLISFQNENVFDETGMPKERFSAKCLPNSPCSLEIQATKLEDSAVYFCASSPTGDGYTFGSGTRLTVV.

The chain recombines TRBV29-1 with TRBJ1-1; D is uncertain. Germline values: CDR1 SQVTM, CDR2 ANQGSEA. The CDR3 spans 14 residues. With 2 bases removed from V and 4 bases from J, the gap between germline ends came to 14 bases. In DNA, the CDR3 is TGCAGCGTTGAATTTTCGGGAGTGGGCACTGAAGCTTTCTTT. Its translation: CSVEFSGVGTEAFF.

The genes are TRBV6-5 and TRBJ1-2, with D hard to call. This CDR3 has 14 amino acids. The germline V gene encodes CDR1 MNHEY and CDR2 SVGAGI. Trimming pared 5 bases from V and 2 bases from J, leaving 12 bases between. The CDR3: CASSPLLGNYGYTF. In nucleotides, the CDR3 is TGTGCCAGCAGTCCACTCCTGGGCAACTATGGCTACACCTTC.

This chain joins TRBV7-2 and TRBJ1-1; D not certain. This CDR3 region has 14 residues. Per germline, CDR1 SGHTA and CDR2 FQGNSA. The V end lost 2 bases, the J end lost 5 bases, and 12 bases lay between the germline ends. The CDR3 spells CASSLTVGDTEAFF. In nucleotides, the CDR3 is TGTGCCAGCAGCTTAACCGTCGGAGATACTGAAGCTTTCTTT.

DNA for the CDR3: TGTGCCAGCGGTGGGGCTGGCTATAATTCACCCCTCCACTTT. It codes for CASGGAGYNSPLHF. The rearrangement uses TRBV2 and TRBJ1-6; D possibly corresponds to TRBD1 (5 bases). Trimming pared 8 bases from V and 3 bases from J, leaving 11 bases between. The CDR3 has 14 amino acids. Germline lookup yields CDR1 SNHLY and CDR2 FYNNEI. The full variable domain, its missing parts supplied by reference TRBV2 and TRBJ1-6, is EPEVTQTPSHQVTQMGQEVILRCVPISNHLYFYWYRQILGQKVEFLVSFYNNEISEKSEIFDDQFSVERPDGSNFTLKIRSTKLEDSAMYFCASGGAGYNSPLHFGNGTRLTVT.